The present TCR beta chain was sequenced within a study of OX40 agonist ivuxolimab in advanced cancers. Across the whole study: Prior checkpoint blockade (anti-PD-1, anti-PD-L1 or anti-CTLA-4) was permitted; roughly 40% had it. Partial responses were observed in three patients, of whom one had hepatocellular carcinoma and two had cutaneous melanoma. Study-level points and caveats: Within 6 weeks, CD4+ and CD8+ blood T cells expanded clonally at 0.1 to 3.0 mg/kg. Some of the nonresponding patients also showed low levels of normalized T-cell clonal expansion.

On this clone: Its antigen is unknown.

Germline V CDR1 and CDR2: MDHEN, SYDVKM. The CDR3 has 13 residues. V was cut by 6 bases and J by 3 bases, with 9 bases left in between. The repertoire was sequenced with immunoSEQ multiplex PCR; TCRdb's copy has only in-frame clones and lacks some. The profile covers approximately 46,000 clones, with around 77% appearing a single time and 2.6% taken by the ten largest. The TCR comes from an adult with an advanced solid tumor such as melanoma, head and neck, liver or kidney cancer. Specimen: CD4+ or CD8+ T cells sorted from blood, collected in a trial of the OX40 agonist ivuxolimab. The V gene is TRBV28, the J gene TRBJ1-3; no clear D gene. The CDR3 reads CASSLTDGNTIYF. CDR3 sequence (DNA): TGTGCCAGCAGCCTGACGGATGGAAACACCATATATTTT.